Sequencing of this TCR beta chain was carried out in a study of cytomegalovirus exposure and HLA in healthy donors (dated by TCRdb to about 2017). Background for the entire study: In an earlier analysis of roughly 500 of the donors, 276 Gb of sequence data and about 110 million unique TCR beta sequences from 180 million or so T cells were reported. An early release covering roughly 600 HLA-typed donors comprised roughly 300 gigabases of sequencing data and roughly 85 million unique TCR sequences. The genetic ancestry cluster associated with self-reported Caucasian donors included around 76% of the 300 to 400 genotyped donors. The study aimed to test whether cataloging public T cell receptors could reveal signatures of past pathogen exposure. The study profiled the T cell repertoires of about 720 subjects by immunosequencing and related them to cytomegalovirus serostatus. In addition to the first cohort of 650 to 750 subjects, a separate validation cohort of under 150 different subjects was used. To predict cytomegalovirus infection status, the study brought together high-throughput TCR immunosequencing, statistical association of individual TCRs with disease status, and machine learning. To study patterns of TCR occurrence, a later analysis re-analyzed previously published TCR beta repertoires from 650 to 750 donors and added high-resolution HLA genotyping. Rather than drawing on any new phenotypic data, the later analysis identified candidate immune exposures from TCR beta sequences and the way those sequences occurred across donors. An earlier analysis of around 580 of the donors used high-throughput TCR beta sequencing to judge whether each TCR beta V gene segment behaved as functional or pseudogenic. Alongside the repertoire data, information on donor age, sex, ethnicity and CMV serostatus was compiled. In a later genetic analysis, genome-wide SNP genotypes for about three fifths of the roughly 670 donors were used, and that subset was treated as a discovery cohort. All discovery cohort repertoires had been generated using a single sequencing platform. HLA typing included class I and class II loci at four-digit resolution. The number of typed donors differed by locus: roughly 620-630 for A, B, C, DRB1 and DQB1; 500 to 550 for DQA1; around 610 for DPA1; and 400 to 480 for DPB1. Five DR-DQ haplotypes were handled as single units for association and clustering, since linkage in the cohort was strong. On average, roughly 240,000 unique TCR beta nucleotide sequences were sequenced per donor among a few hundred genotyped donors of the cohort, with approximately 18% of those sequences being non-productive.

As concerns this clone: What antigen it recognizes has not been identified. Base qualities are not recorded, but no much larger clone differs from it by a single base.

Here is what the overall study found, with its caveats: In a later analysis, HLA-associated TCR beta chains showed more clonal expansion and lower generation probabilities than non-associated chains that were equally common. The study listed approximately 150 TCR beta chains as associated with cytomegalovirus. Linkage disequilibrium might explain the correlated functional status among segregating V segments, but an unknown experimental factor could not be excluded. A later genetic analysis reported fewer N-insertions in productive TCRs among donors in an Asian-associated ancestry cluster than the roughly 620-donor mean. Roughly uniform sequencing depth across donors was assumed in presence/absence analyses, although this assumption may not hold. In a later analysis, TCR association rates were found to vary across HLA loci, with the most associated TCRs seen for DRB1 alleles and the fewest for HLA-C alleles. Several of the top co-occurrence clusters appeared to be linked to parvovirus B19, influenza, CMV and Epstein-Barr virus, according to a later analysis. It was suggested by the authors that the approach could potentially be generalized to other disease states and immunological phenotypes. The 87-base-pair reads could not distinguish some IMGT-functional V segments, including TRBV6-2 and TRBV6-3, so those segments were excluded. The only immune exposure information available for the cohort was CMV serostatus. This cohort had only TCR beta chains sequenced, and the lack of alpha or paired-chain data limited which features could be detected. A further reported finding was that TCR beta sequences accurately predicted the HLA-A and HLA-B alleles for most subjects in the first cohort. Strong co-occurrence of HLA alleles, especially DR and DQ, made assigning TCR associations to individual alleles difficult. The earlier analysis of fewer than 750 of the donors excluded 15 to 20 rarely observed V segments, including chromosome 9 orphons, because counts were too low. Most TCR sequences were observed very rarely across donors, whereas some public TCRs were present in many individuals. In vitro tests confirmed that a few of the cytomegalovirus-associated TCR beta chains recognize cytomegalovirus antigens. In both the original and validation cohorts, the classifier was reported to diagnose cytomegalovirus status with high specificity and sensitivity. Because HLA typing was missing for some donors at each locus, association tests included only the typed subset. Specific HLA alleles were associated with 18,000 or so TCR beta sequences at a false discovery rate of 0.05 in a later analysis. An earlier analysis of 587 of the donors showed that most TCR beta V segments appeared in productive rearrangements either about 87% or about 30% of the time, which broadly matched IMGT annotations. A later analysis found that most CMV-associated TCR beta chains appeared HLA-restricted, with HLA associations seemingly driven largely by CMV exposure. V-gene and J-gene trimming of TCR beta chains was associated with a missense DCLRE1C variant in a later genetic analysis, and the association was replicated in an independent cohort. A cluster of highly shared sequence variants was judged likely to be a technical artifact of the sequencing pipeline.

The cohort comprised some 700 healthy bone marrow donors. At the time of sampling, every cohort member was nominally healthy, though immune exposures that went unrecorded were likely present. The donor tested CMV seronegative, placing the donor among the 350 or so seronegative members of the cohort. Every donor gave a peripheral blood sample, and the peripheral blood mononuclear cells from that sample were used for TCR beta sequencing. Genomic DNA extraction from the blood cell samples was performed with the Qiagen DNeasy Blood Extraction Kit. Receptor amplification or capture employed the immunoSEQ multiplex PCR assay. For the multiplex PCR, a mixture combining 60 forward primers for TCR Vbeta segments and 13 reverse primers for TCR Jbeta segments was used. The CDR3 region of rearranged TCR beta genes was amplified from genomic DNA by a multiplex PCR assay. The Illumina HiSeq System was used to sequence the amplified TCR beta libraries as 87-base-pair reads. The published analysis was carried out like this. A later analysis counted about 76 million unique TCR beta chains across the 666 repertoires, and roughly 11 million of these chains were shared by at least two donors. Raw reads were error-corrected and collapsed into unique sequences with a nearest-neighbor algorithm that merged closely related sequences to remove PCR and sequencing errors. Alignment of CDR3 sequences to IMGT reference sequences was used to assign V, D and J gene segments. For a sequence to be retained, a match of at least six nucleotides to both a V gene segment and a J gene segment was required. A rearrangement counted as productive if the CDR3 had no stop codons and remained in frame with V and J, and every other rearrangement counted as non-productive. Following IMGT convention, CDR3 was defined as the stretch from the second conserved V-encoded cysteine to the conserved J-encoded phenylalanine. The earlier analysis of some 540 of the donors excluded any sequence lacking an unambiguous match to a single V gene segment. An earlier analysis of 500 to 600 of the donors classified V segments as functional when productive rearrangements were above 56.7% and as segregating when the standard deviation between donors was above 5%. A statistical classification framework was built for diagnosing cytomegalovirus status from the catalog of TCR beta chain sequences. In a later analysis, V and J genes were assigned by comparing TCR nucleotide sequences against IMGT/GENE-DB human TR gene sequences. Using the TCRdist pipeline, a later analysis assigned CDR3 sequences along with most-parsimonious VDJ recombination scenarios. In a later analysis, each TCR beta chain was defined by its CDR3 amino acid sequence together with its V-gene family, and reads without a unique V-gene family were excluded. A later analysis removed 592 highly shared, low-generation-probability nucleotide sequences to deal with suspected cross-contamination and a sequencing artifact. For each public chain, a later analysis derived a clonal expansion index from normalized ranks of inferred template counts within each repertoire. In a later analysis, generation probabilities were computed with a VDJ recombination model fitted to out-of-frame rearrangements, and the resulting probabilities were checked against IGoR. A later analysis scored TCR-TCR, TCR-HLA and TCR-CMV co-occurrence with hypergeometric tests, applying a repertoire-size bias correction to TCR pairs. False discovery rates were estimated in a later analysis by permuting HLA or CMV assignments 20 times. In a later analysis, co-occurring TCRs were grouped using DBSCAN, with TCRdist sequence similarity added in when clustering inside HLA-allele-positive subsets. Co-occurrence clustering excluded repertoires with fewer than 30,000 or more than 120,000 public chains, plus five with anomalous nucleotide sharing. The source is immuneACCESS, and TCRdb retained only in-frame sequences with V and J called. Part of the clones is not carried over; for the studies checked, unresolved V genes explain less than half of this, and the remainder is unexplained. V, J and clone size derive from that table, while D and trimming were established from the DNA sequence. A total of under 200,000 clones appear in this sample, about four fifths of them only once. The ten largest account for under 1.1% of the sample.

The CDR3 contains 17 residues, cysteine and phenylalanine counted. Just the 51-base CDR3 DNA is kept, in frame starting at base 1. V sheds 3 bases and J sheds 0 bases, leaving 12 bases between their ends. CDR1 and CDR2 (MNHNS, SASEGT) derive from the germline V gene. The receptor was derived from a man aged 25 to 40 in good health and CMV-seronegative. The sample taken for sequencing was PBMCs. Rearrangement joined TRBV6-1 to TRBJ1-6; the D segment cannot be called with confidence. CDR3 sequence: CASSDNRMSSYNSPLHF. DNA sequence: TGTGCCAGCAGTGATAACCGTATGAGCTCCTATAATTCACCCCTCCACTTT.